This TCR beta chain comes out of a study of T cells in Graves' hyperthyroidism and ophthalmopathy. Study at large: Peripheral blood specimens were obtained at initial diagnosis, prior to any treatment.

The CDR3 regions of TCR beta were amplified from RNA transcripts. First-round RT-PCR targeting the TCR CDR3 was performed with the HTBI primer set. TCRdb called the multiplex PCR reads again in MiXCR, with one record for every CDR3 protein. This table has about 420,000 distinct CDR3 sequences, approximately 14% appearing once. Details on this clonotype: Its antigen is still unknown. Possible read error: a much larger clone is one base away.

General study results and limits: Also found in blood were most expanded thyroid clonotypes above 0.001.

Germline V gene data show CDR1 as SGHTA and CDR2 as FQGTGA. This CDR3 is 16 amino acids long. The source is a woman between 18 and 29 years old with Graves' hyperthyroidism. The sample taken for sequencing was blood. The gene calls are TRBV7-3 and TRBJ2-2; no definite D call. Here the CDR3 reads CANSPGPRRKTGELFF. CDR3 nucleotides: TGTGCCAACAGCCCGGGTCCGCGACGCAAGACCGGGGAGCTGTTTTTT.